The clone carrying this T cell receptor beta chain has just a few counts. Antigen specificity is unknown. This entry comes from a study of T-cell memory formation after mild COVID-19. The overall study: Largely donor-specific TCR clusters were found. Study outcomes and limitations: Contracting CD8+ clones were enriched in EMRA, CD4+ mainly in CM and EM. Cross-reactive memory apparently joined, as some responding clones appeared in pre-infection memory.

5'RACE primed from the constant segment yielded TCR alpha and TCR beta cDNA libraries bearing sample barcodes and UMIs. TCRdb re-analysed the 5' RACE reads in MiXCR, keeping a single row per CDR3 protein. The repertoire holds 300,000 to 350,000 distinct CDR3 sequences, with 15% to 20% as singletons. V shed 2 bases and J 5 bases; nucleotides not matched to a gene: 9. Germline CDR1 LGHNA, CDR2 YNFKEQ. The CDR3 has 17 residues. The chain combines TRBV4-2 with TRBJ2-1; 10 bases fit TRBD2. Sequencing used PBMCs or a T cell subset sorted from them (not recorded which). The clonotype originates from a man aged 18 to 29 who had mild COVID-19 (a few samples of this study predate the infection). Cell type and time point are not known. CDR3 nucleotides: TGTGCCAGCAGCCAACCTCCCGGACTAGCGGACGACAATGAGCAGTTCTTC. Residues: CASSQPPGLADDNEQFF.